The TCR beta chain under discussion was sequenced for a study of cytomegalovirus exposure and HLA in healthy donors. General study points: Fewer N-insertions (relative to the roughly 610-donor mean) were reportedly seen in an Asian-associated ancestry cluster in a later analysis. For most subjects, TCR beta sequences were reported to predict HLA-A and HLA-B alleles with accuracy.

The PCR ran on 60 Vbeta and 13 Jbeta primers. Profiling relied on immunoSEQ multiplex PCR, and the TCRdb table lists in-frame clones only, not all of them. The table includes some 120,000 clones, over 60% detected once. This clone was seen only a few times. Its antigen is still unknown. The CDR3 is 15 amino acids. V shed 7 bases and J shed 8 bases, with 20 bases lying between them. Germline loops: CDR1 MNHNY, CDR2 SVGAGI (reference sequence). Sequencing used PBMCs. This clonotype originated in a woman in her thirties or forties in good health and CMV-seropositive. This chain links TRBV6-6 with TRBJ1-4; maybe TRBD1 (5 bases). The CDR3 coding sequence is TGTGCCAGCAAAAATACCGGGGCCGGGGGGGAAAAACTGTTTTTT. Residues: CASKNTGAGGEKLFF.